This TCR beta chain emerged from a study of blood T cells in healthy people across ages. The length of the CDR3 is 14 residues. The germline gives CDR1 LGHNA, CDR2 YSLEER. The V end lost 0 bases, the J end lost 6 bases, and 11 bases lay between the germline ends. Using a J-beta primer mix together with a sample-barcoded 5' primer, a second PCR was run for roughly 7 to 12 cycles. Using its own MiXCR run on the 5' RACE reads, TCRdb lists one record per CDR3 protein. The sample records fewer than 750,000 distinct CDR3 sequences, roughly 48% being singletons. The source material was blood. The TCR comes from a man at least 80 years old in good health. This chain uses TRBV4-3 with TRBJ1-1, with D tentatively TRBD1 (6 bases). CDR3 residues: CASSQDQGYAEAFF. CDR3 nucleotides: TGCGCCAGCAGCCAAGATCAGGGGTACGCTGAAGCTTTCTTT.